This T cell receptor beta chain was sequenced for a study of blood T cell repertoires in COVID-19. Study-wide background: Sources were T cells, B-cell-depleted T cells, or PBMCs; the material itself was cDNA or gDNA.

Original analysis: Estimates of nucleated cell counts were drawn from the amplification of reference gene primers. Profiled with immunoSEQ multiplex PCR; TCRdb holds only in-frame clones, not every one. V and J calls plus clone size are reproduced from that table; the DNA served to infer D and trimming. The top ten hold around 15% of the sample, which has nearly 85,000 clones, more than 70% seen once. Germline V CDR1 and CDR2: SSHAT, FNYEAQ (reference sequence). The CDR3 extends over 13 amino acids. For this clone: Its ends do not fully match the called genes, so a read error is possible.

This receptor was obtained from a woman aged 55-70 years with acute or convalescent COVID-19. J is TRBJ2-7 and V is TRBV7-7; TRBD2 agrees at 9 bases. Sequencing input: peripheral blood. In DNA, the CDR3 is TGTGCTAGCAGCTTCGCGGGAGGGCACGAGCAGTACTTC. Encoded protein: CASSFAGGHEQYF.